These 14 T cell receptor beta chains share one sample of origin, sequenced in a study of brain T cells in children with intractable seizures. The table came from immunoSEQ multiplex PCR; TCRdb's copy has only in-frame clones and leaves some out. The table lists about 320,000 clones, about 93% of them singletons. Time point specified: blood from clinic visit 5 months post-surgery; TSC patient then seizure free. The sequencing used peripheral blood, collected approximately 5 months after surgery. The receptor set was obtained from a boy under two years old with tuberous sclerosis and intractable seizures.

This clone appeared once. This chain links TRBV7-9 with TRBJ2-2; 8 nucleotides match TRBD2. Germline V gene lookup returns CDR1 SEHNR and CDR2 FQNEAQ (reference sequence). Losses at the gene ends were 3 bases for V and 0 bases for J; bases not matched to a gene: 0. This CDR3 contains 15 residues. CDR3 protein: CASSFSGANTGELFF. In DNA form, the CDR3 reads TGTGCCAGCAGCTTTAGCGGGGCGAACACCGGGGAGCTGTTTTTT.

This chain connects TRBV30 to TRBJ2-7; D may be TRBD1 or TRBD2 (6 bases each). The length of the CDR3 is 12 residues. From germline, CDR1 is GTSNPN and CDR2 SVGIG (reference sequence). V lost 0 bases and J lost 9, with 12 bases in between. CDR3 DNA: TGTGCCTGGAGTGTACGGGGGCTACGGCAGTACTTC. Translating it yields CAWSVRGLRQYF. The variable domain in full, with the rest retrieved from reference TRBV30 and TRBJ2-7, is SQTIHQWPATLVQPVGSPLSLECTVEGTSNPNLYWYRQAAGRGLQLLFYSVGIGQISSEVPQNLSASRPQDRQFILSSKKLLLSDSGFYLCAWSVRGLRQYFGPGTRLTVT.

The rearrangement joins TRBV14 to TRBJ1-1; D gene uncertain. The CDR3 loop spans 11 amino acids. The germline gives CDR1 SGHDN, CDR2 FVKESK. Deletions cut 5 bases from V and 10 bases from J, with 11 bases between. CDR3 in DNA: TGTGCCAGCAGCTCCTCTCCTCTAGCTTTCTTT. Its translation: CASSSSPLAFF.

The chain uses TRBV24-1 and TRBJ1-2; D remains ambiguous. The length of the CDR3 is 12 residues. V gave up 0 bases and J gave up 8 bases, with 6 bases separating them. The V gene's germline CDR1 is KGHDR and CDR2 SFDVKD. DNA of the CDR3: TGTGCCACCAGTGATTTGGCCGGAGGCTACACCTTC. The encoded protein is CATSDLAGGYTF.

V and J are TRBV2 and TRBJ2-3; TRBD1 or TRBD2 may be the D gene (6 bases each). CDR1 is SNHLY, CDR2 FYNNEI, per germline. V lost 3 bases, J lost 0 bases, and 16 bases lay in between. The CDR3 contains 17 residues. CDR3 in amino acids: CASSDRGRTTSTDTQYF. The CDR3 nucleotides read TGTGCCAGCAGTGACCGGGGGCGAACCACTAGCACAGATACGCAGTATTTT.

The chain is built from TRBV12-3 or TRBV12-4 and TRBJ2-7; no reliable D call. V lost 6 bases and J lost 2, with 11 bases in between. The CDR3 length is 13 residues. The CDR3 loop reads CASRAHGPYEQYF. The CDR3 coding sequence is TGTGCCAGCAGAGCACATGGCCCCTACGAGCAGTACTTC.

The J gene is TRBJ1-2, the V gene TRBV19; maybe TRBD1 (5 bases). Trimming shortened V by 4 bases and J by 4 bases, and 13 bases separated the two germline ends. The germline gives CDR1 LNHDA, CDR2 SQIVND (reference sequence). The CDR3 extends over 14 amino acids. The CDR3 sequence: CASSTGTGSYGYTF. CDR3 nucleotides: TGTGCCAGTAGTACCGGGACGGGGAGCTATGGCTACACCTTC.

J is TRBJ2-3 and V is TRBV5-1; weak D call: TRBD2 (6 bases). Germline V CDR1 and CDR2: SGHRS, YFSETQ. V was clipped by 1 base and J by 1 base, with 10 bases between them. The CDR3 sequence is 15 residues long. The CDR3 is CASSLTSIGTDTQYF. The CDR3 DNA sequence: TGCGCCAGCAGCTTGACTAGCATCGGCACAGATACGCAGTATTTT.

The chain couples TRBV7-8 to TRBJ2-7; 8 nucleotides align to TRBD2. The trim removed 2 bases at V and 3 bases at J, leaving 0 bases unmatched. The CDR3 runs to 13 residues. Germline V gives CDR1 SGHVS, CDR2 FQNEAQ. CDR3 sequence: CASSLSGSYEQYF. For the CDR3, the DNA is TGTGCCAGCAGCTTAAGCGGGAGCTACGAGCAGTACTTC.

The chain joins TRBV12-3 or TRBV12-4 to TRBJ1-2, with a weak D call TRBD1 (5 bases). V dropped 3 bases and J dropped 6 bases, with 8 bases sitting between them. The length of the CDR3 is 12 residues. The CDR3, as DNA: TGTGCCAGCAGTTTGGTAGGGGATGGCTACACCTTC. Its protein is CASSLVGDGYTF.

The chain has TRBV4-2 and TRBJ1-1, with 8 bases that match TRBD1. Per germline, CDR1 LGHNA and CDR2 YNFKEQ. The junction had 4 bases not matched to a gene; V was cut back by 2 bases and J by 5 bases. The CDR3 spans 14 residues. DNA for the CDR3: TGTGCCAGCAGCCAAACTACAGGGGGGACTGAAGCTTTCTTT. Its protein product is CASSQTTGGTEAFF.

The chain links TRBV30 to TRBJ2-7; possibly TRBD2 for D (5 bases). The CDR3 contains 14 residues. Germline CDR1 and CDR2: GTSNPN and SVGIG (reference sequence). V was clipped by 0 bases and J by 3 bases, with 12 bases between them. The CDR3 protein is CAWSVTAVLYEQYF. For the CDR3, the DNA is TGTGCCTGGAGTGTAACAGCGGTCCTCTACGAGCAGTACTTC.

The chain couples TRBV13 to TRBJ2-7; D is perhaps TRBD1 (5 bases). The CDR3 spans 15 residues. V was shortened by 2 bases and J by 4 bases, with 15 bases between the two germline ends. The germline CDR1 and CDR2 sequences are PRHDT and FYEKMQ (reference sequence). CDR3 region: CASSLNLGEPYEQYF. CDR3 nucleotides: TGTGCCAGCAGCTTAAATTTAGGGGAACCATACGAGCAGTACTTC.

This chain uses TRBV12-3 or TRBV12-4 with TRBJ2-2; a possible D gene is TRBD1 (5 bases). Trimming cost V 5 bases and J 7 bases, with 11 bases left between them. The CDR3 runs 13 residues. CDR3: CASSVQASGELFF. The CDR3 DNA reads TGTGCCAGCAGTGTACAGGCCAGCGGGGAGCTGTTTTTT.